The clone carrying this TCR beta chain has more than one count but fewer than ten. Its antigen remains unidentified. The CDR3 runs to 15 residues. Germline loops: CDR1 MNHEY, CDR2 SMNVEV (reference sequence). Between the trimmed V and J ends, which lost 4 bases and 4 bases, there was a span of 15 bases. This specimen comes from a study of cytotoxic CD8 clonotypes in ibrutinib-treated CLL. The overall study: Responses: some 24 partial, 2 complete; after median about 68 months, roughly 14 stayed remitted, roughly 12 progressed. Sequenced samples delivered averages of around 250,000 productive templates and roughly 94,000 productive rearrangements.

Method: immunoSEQ multiplex PCR; TCRdb's copy keeps in-frame clones and lacks some. The data hold more than 50,000 clones, with around 52% observed a single time. Study-level results: Clonality was elevated at ibrutinib response and had returned toward baseline at progression.

The sequencing used PBMCs, collected after 12 months of ibrutinib treatment. The chain links TRBV27 to TRBJ2-3; no firm D call. The receptor was derived from a human donor with chronic lymphocytic leukemia. CDR3 bases: TGTGCCAGCAGTTCCTACCCCGGTACGGCAGATACGCAGTATTTT. Translating it yields CASSSYPGTADTQYF.